The T cell receptor beta chain under discussion was sequenced for a study of cytomegalovirus exposure and HLA in healthy donors. The PCR used 60 Vbeta and 13 Jbeta primers. Using immunoSEQ multiplex PCR, the repertoire was profiled, and TCRdb retains in-frame clones only, with some absent. The sample yields about 93,000 clones, nearly 80% seen once. The trim removed 5 bases at V and 2 bases at J, leaving 9 bases unmatched. The CDR3 covers 15 residues. Germline assignment: CDR1 SGHVS and CDR2 FNYEAQ. Concerning this clone: The antigen remains unidentified. The same CDR3 arises from other DNA sequences in this sample as well.

General study findings and limits: The CMV antigen specificity of three CMV-associated chains was confirmed through in vitro analysis. Roughly uniform sequencing depth across donors was assumed, possibly incorrectly. Later analysis reportedly placed an Asian-associated ancestry cluster below the roughly 690-donor mean in N-insertions.

This TCR derives from a middle-aged woman in good health and CMV-seronegative. V is TRBV7-6 and J is TRBJ2-7; 7 bases match TRBD1. The sample consisted of PBMCs. The CDR3 protein is CASSPRPGQTYEQYF. CDR3 DNA sequence: TGTGCCAGCAGCCCTAGGCCGGGACAGACCTACGAGCAGTACTTC. Based on the CDR3 plus reference TRBV7-6 and TRBJ2-7, the full variable domain is GAGVSQSPRYKVTKRGQDVALRCDPISGHVSLYWYRQALGQGPEFLTYFNYEAQQDKSGLPNDRFSAERPEGSISTLTIQRTEQRDSAMYRCASSPRPGQTYEQYFGPGTRLTVT.